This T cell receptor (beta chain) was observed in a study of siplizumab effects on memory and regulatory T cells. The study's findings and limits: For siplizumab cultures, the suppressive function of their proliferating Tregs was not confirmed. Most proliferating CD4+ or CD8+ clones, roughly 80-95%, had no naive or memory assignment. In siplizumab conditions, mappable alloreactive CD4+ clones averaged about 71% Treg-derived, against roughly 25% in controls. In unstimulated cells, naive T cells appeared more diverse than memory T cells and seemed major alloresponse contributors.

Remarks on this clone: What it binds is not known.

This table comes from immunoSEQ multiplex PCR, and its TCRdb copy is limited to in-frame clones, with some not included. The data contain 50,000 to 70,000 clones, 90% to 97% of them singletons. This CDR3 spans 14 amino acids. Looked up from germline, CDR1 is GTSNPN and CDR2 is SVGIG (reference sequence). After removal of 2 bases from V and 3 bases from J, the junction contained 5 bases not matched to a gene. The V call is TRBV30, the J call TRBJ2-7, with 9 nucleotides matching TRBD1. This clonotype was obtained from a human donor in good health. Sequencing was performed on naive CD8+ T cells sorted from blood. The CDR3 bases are TGTGCCTGGAGTTCCGGGACAGGGAACTACGAGCAGTACTTC. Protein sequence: CAWSSGTGNYEQYF. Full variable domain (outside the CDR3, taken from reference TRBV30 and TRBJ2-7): SQTIHQWPATLVQPVGSPLSLECTVEGTSNPNLYWYRQAAGRGLQLLFYSVGIGQISSEVPQNLSASRPQDRQFILSSKKLLLSDSGFYLCAWSSGTGNYEQYFGPGTRLTVT.